The clone carrying this TCR beta chain has at least ten counts. CDR1 is MNHNS, CDR2 SASEGT, per germline. V lost 5 bases and J 4 bases, leaving 15 bases between the germline ends. The CDR3 runs to 15 residues. Amplification targeted TCR beta CDR3 regions from RNA transcripts. HTBI primers were employed in a first-round RT-PCR of the TCR CDR3. One entry per CDR3 protein, called by TCRdb with MiXCR from the multiplex PCR reads. The sample shows a few hundred thousand distinct CDR3 sequences, around 18% of them seen only once. This sample is part of a study of T cells in Graves' hyperthyroidism and ophthalmopathy.

Sequenced material: blood. The source is a man aged 18 to 30 with Graves' ophthalmopathy. This sequence joins TRBV6-1 and TRBJ1-5; weak D call: TRBD1 (5 bases). As DNA, the CDR3 is TGTGCCAGCAGTCCCACCGGGACGGTTAATCAGCCCCAGCATTTT. This sequence encodes CASSPTGTVNQPQHF.